This is a list of T cell receptor beta chains from one sample in a study of blood T cells in healthy people across ages. TCRdb re-analysed the 5' RACE reads in MiXCR, keeping a single row per CDR3 protein. In the table there are about 1.4 million distinct CDR3 sequences, 55% to 75% of which are singletons. The sequencing sample was made of blood. The source of these receptors is a man younger than 30 in good health. Each CDR3 is given with its conserved first and last residue. D genes are given only for firm matches. Size is omitted from some rows. Given values are once, few, many or a class for expanded clones.

>TRBD2|TRBJ2-7|-|TRBV5-5
CASRPTSGRFYEQYF
TGTGCCAGCAGGCCGACTAGCGGGAGGTTTTACGAGCAGTACTTC
>TRBD1|TRBJ2-7|-|TRBV29-1
CSVEGRQGVRYEQYF
TGCAGCGTTGAAGGACGACAGGGGGTTCGCTACGAGCAGTACTTC
>-|TRBJ1-1|-|TRBV6-6
CASSPGTLGGHTEAFF
TGTGCCAGCAGCCCAGGGACCCTAGGGGGGCACACTGAAGCTTTCTTT
>TRBD2|TRBJ2-7|-|TRBV7-6
CASSFRSGDTYEQYF
TGTGCCAGCAGCTTTCGTAGCGGGGATACCTACGAGCAGTACTTC
>TRBD2|TRBJ2-1|-|TRBV15
CATTLAGARNEQFF
TGTGCCACCACCTTAGCGGGAGCACGAAATGAGCAGTTCTTC
>-|TRBJ1-1|-|TRBV15
CATSVSGNQNEAFF
TGTGCCACCAGCGTTTCCGGGAACCAAAACGAAGCTTTCTTT
>-|TRBJ2-7|-|TRBV7-9
CASSLGGQQGVYYEQYF
TGTGCCAGCAGCTTAGGGGGGCAGCAGGGTGTCTATTACGAGCAGTACTTC
>-|TRBJ2-3|few|TRBV4-1
CASSPGEGADTQYF
TGCGCCAGCAGCCCGGGAGAGGGGGCAGATACGCAGTATTTT
>-|TRBJ1-1|few|TRBV7-9
CASSLGGTSYTEAFF
TGTGCCAGCAGCTTAGGTGGTACGTCCTACACTGAAGCTTTCTTT
>-|TRBJ2-7|once|TRBV29-1
CSVAGRSYNEQYF
TGCAGCGTGGCAGGTAGGTCCTACAATGAGCAGTACTTC